Below, 15 T cell receptor beta chains from the same sample are listed, as sequenced in a study of cytomegalovirus exposure and HLA in healthy donors. Primers included in the PCR were 60 Vbeta and 13 Jbeta primers. Clones were read by immunoSEQ multiplex PCR, and TCRdb kept only the in-frame ones, dropping some. The data hold over 50,000 clones, with approximately 83% observed a single time. The sequenced material came from PBMCs. These receptor sequences come from a man in his forties in good health and CMV-seronegative.

This chain's CDR3 is CASSYRGAIDYGYTF. DNA for the CDR3: TGTGCCAGCAGTTACCGAGGAGCAATAGACTATGGCTACACCTTC. The chain carries TRBV6-5 and TRBJ1-2; no reliable D call. The V gene lost 2 bases and the J gene lost 3 bases, with 13 bases spanning the gap. This CDR3 is built from 15 residues. Germline V gene sequence: CDR1 MNHEY, CDR2 SVGAGI.

CDR3: CASSLGTGVAGELFF. CDR3 DNA: TGTGCCAGCAGTTTAGGGACAGGGGTTGCCGGGGAGCTGTTTTTT. The rearrangement joins TRBV6-5 to TRBJ2-2, with 10 bases lining up with TRBD1. This CDR3 is built from 15 residues. Germline V gene lookup returns CDR1 MNHEY and CDR2 SVGAGI. The V and J ends lost 4 bases and 6 bases, in that order; junction bases with no gene match: 5.

This clone turned up a few times. The V and J genes are TRBV5-6 and TRBJ2-7; D might be TRBD1 (5 bases). The CDR3 is 14 amino acids. V was cut by 3 bases and J by 2 bases, with 12 bases left in between. Germline V gene sequence: CDR1 SGHDT, CDR2 YYEEEE. The CDR3 sequence is CASSSWTTTYEQYF. The CDR3 DNA reads TGTGCCAGCAGCTCCTGGACAACTACCTACGAGCAGTACTTC. Full variable domain (rest looked up from reference TRBV5-6 and TRBJ2-7): DAGVTQSPTHLIKTRGQQVTLRCSPKSGHDTVSWYQQALGQGPQFIFQYYEEEERQRGNFPDRFSGHQFPNYSSELNVNALLLGDSALYLCASSSWTTTYEQYFGPGTRLTVT.

Only a few counts were recorded for this clone. This chain joins TRBV7-8 and TRBJ1-1, with D perhaps TRBD1 (6 bases). Germline CDR1 and CDR2: SGHVS and FQNEAQ. V gave up 5 bases and J gave up 11 bases, with 24 bases separating them. The length of the CDR3 is 15 residues. The CDR3, as DNA: TGTGCCAGCAGCCCCCAACGCACAGCACTCCAGGGGGCTTTCTTT. It is translated as CASSPQRTALQGAFF.

The V call is TRBV7-2, the J call TRBJ2-5; TRBD2 matches at 7 bases. This CDR3 contains 15 residues. CDR1 and CDR2 from the germline V gene are SGHTA and FQGNSA. Unmatched junction bases numbered 7, after V lost 3 bases and J lost 3 bases. The CDR3 DNA reads as TGTGCCAGCAGCTTTAGGCCCGCGGGGGAAGAGACCCAGTACTTC. Protein: CASSFRPAGEETQYF.

This clone appeared a single time. V gene TRBV6-4 combines with J gene TRBJ2-1; weak D call: TRBD2 (6 bases). The length of the CDR3 is 16 residues. Germline CDR1 reads MRHNA; CDR2 reads SNTAGT. The germline V and J ends were trimmed by 8 bases and 7 bases, with 24 bases remaining between them. As DNA, the CDR3 is TGTGCCAGCTCAGCGGTGGCGGGGCACCCTGGGAATGAGCAGTTCTTC. Protein sequence: CASSAVAGHPGNEQFF.

The sample holds a few counts of this clone. This sequence joins TRBV6-6 and TRBJ1-5; tentative D call: TRBD1 (5 bases). With 0 bases removed from V and 0 bases from J, the gap between germline ends came to 9 bases. Germline V CDR1 and CDR2: MNHNY, SVGAGI (reference sequence). This CDR3 contains 16 residues. The CDR3 protein is CASSYSRDSSNQPQHF. The CDR3 DNA follows: TGTGCCAGCAGTTACTCACGCGACAGTAGCAATCAGCCCCAGCATTTT.

This chain links TRBV5-8 with TRBJ1-2; 8 positions match TRBD1. The trim removed 3 bases at V and 8 bases at J, leaving 9 bases unmatched. Germline V gene data show CDR1 as SGHTS and CDR2 as YDEGEE. The length of the CDR3 is 14 residues. The CDR3 loop reads CASSYFPGGEGYTF. CDR3 in DNA: TGTGCCAGCAGCTACTTCCCAGGGGGCGAAGGCTACACCTTC. Using reference TRBV5-8 and TRBJ1-2 for the parts outside the CDR3, the full variable domain is EAGVTQSPTHLIKTRGQQATLRCSPISGHTSVYWYQQALGLGLQFLLWYDEGEERNRGNFPPRFSGRQFPNYSSELNVNALELEDSALYLCASSYFPGGEGYTFGSGTRLTVV.

The chain is built from TRBV7-6 and TRBJ2-5; 13 positions match TRBD2. The V and J ends lost 5 bases and 2 bases, in that order; junction bases with no gene match: 5. Germline-derived CDR1 and CDR2 are SGHVS and FNYEAQ. This CDR3 comprises 16 residues. The CDR3 DNA reads as TGTGCCAGCAGCCCAGCGGGACTAGCGGGGCAAGAGACCCAGTACTTC. Amino acid sequence: CASSPAGLAGQETQYF.

This sequence joins TRBV29-1 and TRBJ2-3; TRBD2 matches at 8 bases. There are 14 residues in the CDR3. With 7 bases clipped from V and 1 base from J, the junction kept 7 bases outside the gene matches. Germline CDR1 is SQVTM and CDR2 is ANQGSEA. CDR3 protein: CSARGGKGTDTQYF. The CDR3 DNA reads as TGCAGCGCCCGGGGGGGGAAAGGCACAGATACGCAGTATTTT.

The chain links TRBV7-8 to TRBJ1-6; D possibly corresponds to TRBD1 (6 bases). Germline CDR1 reads SGHVS; CDR2 reads FQNEAQ. The CDR3 length is 15 residues. Trimming removed 4 bases from V and 5 bases from J, with 12 bases in between. CDR3 sequence: CASSYRGANNSPLHF. DNA for the CDR3: TGTGCCAGCAGCTACCGGGGGGCGAATAATTCACCCCTCCACTTT.

This chain joins TRBV7-2 and TRBJ1-5, with D tentatively TRBD1 (5 bases). V was clipped by 2 bases and J by 8 bases, with 10 bases between them. CDR1 SGHTA and CDR2 FQGNSA come from the germline V gene. There are 13 residues in the CDR3. The CDR3 loop is CASSLTGWEPQHF. CDR3 DNA sequence: TGTGCCAGCAGCTTAACAGGTTGGGAGCCCCAGCATTTT.

The chain employs TRBV30 and TRBJ2-5, with 13 nucleotides matching TRBD2. This CDR3 is 14 amino acids long. With V trimmed by 6 bases and J by 7 bases, 8 bases remained unmatched. CDR1 and CDR2 (germline): GTSNPN, SVGIG (reference sequence). The CDR3 DNA reads as TGTGCCTGCAAGGGACTAGCGGGAACGGGGACCCAGTACTTC. Protein sequence: CACKGLAGTGTQYF.

The chain employs TRBV6-1 and TRBJ1-4; the D gene is possibly TRBD1 (5 bases). Germline CDR1 is MNHNS and CDR2 is SASEGT. The CDR3 runs 14 residues. V was trimmed by 3 bases and J by 8 bases, leaving 13 bases between them. CDR3 loop: CASSDIGVAEKLFF. DNA of the CDR3: TGTGCCAGCAGTGATATAGGGGTGGCGGAAAAACTGTTTTTT.

The chain uses TRBV7-9 and TRBJ2-2, with 8 bases matching TRBD1. Germline assignment: CDR1 SEHNR and CDR2 FQNEAQ (reference sequence). The CDR3 consists of 15 residues. With 6 bases clipped from V and 4 bases from J, the junction kept 7 bases outside the gene matches. CDR3 loop: CASSLRQGITGELFF. The DNA of the CDR3 is TGTGCCAGCAGTTTAAGACAGGGGATCACCGGGGAGCTGTTTTTT.